These T cell receptor beta chains were read from a single sample in a study of T cells in Graves' hyperthyroidism and ophthalmopathy. In TCRdb, the multiplex PCR reads were re-called with MiXCR into one record per CDR3 protein. The sample lists around 300,000 distinct CDR3 sequences, roughly 15% occurring once. Sequenced material: blood. Source of these receptors: a woman in her forties with Graves' hyperthyroidism. The CDR3 runs from the conserved cysteine through the conserved F or W. D genes are given only for firm matches. Size is omitted from some rows. Given values are once, few, many or a class for expanded clones.

clone_size d_call j_call v_call cdr3_aa cdr3_nt
many NA TRBJ2-3 TRBV7-9 CASSPSLTDTQYF TGTGCCAGCTCCCCCTCTCTGACAGATACGCAGTATTTT
many NA TRBJ2-1 TRBV2 CASSEELAAENEQFF TGTGCCAGCAGTGAAGAGTTAGCTGCAGAGAATGAGCAGTTCTTC
NA NA TRBJ1-1 TRBV20-1 CSARDGRESNEAFF TGCAGTGCTAGAGACGGCAGGGAGTCTAATGAAGCTTTCTTT
few TRBD2 TRBJ2-1 TRBV6-1 CASSDLPSGHYNEQFF TGTGCCAGCAGTGACCTCCCTAGCGGGCACTATAATGAGCAGTTCTTC
many NA TRBJ2-3 TRBV7-2 CASSPGWLSTDTQYF TGTGCCAGCAGTCCAGGGTGGTTAAGCACAGATACGCAGTATTTT
many NA TRBJ2-7 TRBV12-3/TRBV12-4 CASSLEAEDYEQYF TGTGCCAGCAGTTTAGAAGCGGAAGACTACGAGCAGTACTTC
many TRBD2 TRBJ2-3 TRBV29-1 CSVEGLAGPTDTQYF TGCAGCGTTGAAGGCCTAGCGGGACCAACAGATACGCAGTATTTT
few TRBD1 TRBJ1-2 TRBV4-1 CASSQEWAGGYGYTF TGCGCCAGCAGCCAAGAATGGGCAGGGGGCTATGGCTACACCTTC
few NA TRBJ2-2 TRBV20-1 CSARPQGFNTGELFF TGCAGTGCTAGACCCCAGGGGTTTAACACCGGGGAGCTGTTTTTT
many NA TRBJ1-4 TRBV13 CASSERTVVNEKLFF TGTGCCAGCAGCGAGCGGACAGTAGTTAATGAAAAACTGTTTTTT
many NA TRBJ2-2 TRBV7-6 CASSLAGTMNTGELFF TGTGCCAGCAGCTTAGCTGGCACAATGAACACCGGGGAGCTGTTTTTT
many NA TRBJ2-5 TRBV27 CASSPSPGKETQYF TGTGCCAGCAGTCCCTCCCCTGGCAAGGAGACCCAGTACTTC
many NA TRBJ1-5 TRBV28 CASTEVKSGYQPQHF TGTGCCAGCACGGAGGTGAAGTCAGGTTATCAGCCCCAGCATTTT
few NA TRBJ2-7 TRBV24-1 CATSDRMDEQYF TGTGCCACCAGTGATCGGATGGACGAGCAGTACTTC
many NA TRBJ2-1 TRBV12-3/TRBV12-4 CASSFYRGYNEQFF TGTGCCAGCAGTTTTTACCGGGGGTACAATGAGCAGTTCTTC
many NA TRBJ1-1 TRBV2 CASRSGVGETEAFF TGTGCCAGCAGAAGCGGGGTGGGCGAGACTGAAGCTTTCTTT
NA TRBD1 TRBJ2-3 TRBV30 CASGQGAWTDTQYF TGTGCCTCTGGACAGGGGGCTTGGACAGATACGCAGTATTTT
many TRBD1 TRBJ1-5 TRBV12-3/TRBV12-4 CASSPTGGTQPQHF TGTGCCAGCAGTCCAACAGGGGGGACTCAGCCCCAGCATTTT
many NA TRBJ1-5 TRBV6-1 CATTREGLGVQPQHF TGTGCCACAACCCGGGAGGGATTGGGTGTTCAGCCCCAGCATTTT
many TRBD1 TRBJ1-2 TRBV24-1 CATQGRNYGYTF TGTGCCACACAGGGGAGAAACTATGGCTACACCTTC
many NA TRBJ1-5 TRBV7-9 CASSLDRAGPQHF TGTGCCAGCAGCTTAGACCGGGCAGGCCCCCAGCATTTT
once TRBD1 TRBJ2-1 TRBV4-1 CASNLRTGVNEQFF TGCGCCAGCAACCTCCGGACAGGGGTCAATGAGCAGTTCTTC
NA TRBD2 TRBJ2-2 TRBV12-3/TRBV12-4 CASSLFLAATPGELLF TGTGCCAGCAGTTTATTTCTAGCGGCAACCCCCGGGGAGCTGCTTTTT
many NA TRBJ2-1 TRBV3-1 CASSQEGEQFF TGTGCCAGCAGCCAAGAGGGAGAGCAGTTCTTC
NA TRBD1 TRBJ1-2 TRBV20-1 CSATIRGENYGYTF TGCAGTGCCACCATCAGGGGGGAAAACTATGGCTACACCTTC
NA TRBD1 TRBJ1-5 TRBV6-1 CASIGGQGTHQPQHF TGTGCCAGCATTGGGGGACAGGGTACTCATCAGCCCCAGCATTTT
many NA TRBJ2-1 TRBV11-2 CASSLDYVEQFF TGTGCCAGCAGCTTAGACTACGTGGAGCAGTTCTTC
few NA TRBJ1-5 TRBV3-1 CASSPGGGSQPQHF TGTGCCAGCAGCCCCGGGGGGGGCAGTCAGCCCCAGCATTTT
few TRBD2 TRBJ2-1 TRBV6-1 CASSLTSGDINEQFF TGTGCCAGCAGTTTGACTAGCGGGGACATCAATGAGCAGTTCTTC
many NA TRBJ2-3 TRBV12-3/TRBV12-4 CASSFTMGTSTDTQYF TGTGCCAGCAGTTTCACAATGGGAACCTCCACAGATACGCAGTATTTT
NA NA TRBJ1-2 TRBV6-1 CASSEPSLGYGYTF TGTGCCAGCAGTGAGCCAAGCTTAGGCTATGGCTACACCTTC
few TRBD2 TRBJ2-4 TRBV19 CASSMGLAGRLAKNIQYF TGTGCCAGTAGTATGGGACTAGCGGGTAGGCTAGCCAAAAACATTCAGTACTTC
many TRBD1 TRBJ1-5 TRBV6-1 CASSVWEGAGQPQHF TGTGCCAGCAGTGTATGGGAGGGGGCGGGCCAGCCCCAGCATTTT
NA NA TRBJ2-1 TRBV9 CASSVDTGPYNEQFF TGTGCCAGCAGCGTAGACACGGGCCCCTACAATGAGCAGTTCTTC
many NA TRBJ1-3 TRBV3-1 CASSPPFGAGNTIYF TGTGCCAGCAGCCCACCTTTTGGGGCTGGAAACACCATATATTTT
many NA TRBJ2-2 TRBV2 CASRAGHLNTGELFF TGTGCCAGCAGAGCGGGACATTTGAACACCGGGGAGCTGTTTTTT
many TRBD2 TRBJ2-7 TRBV20-1 CSARDGLAGYEQYF TGCAGTGCTAGAGATGGACTAGCGGGCTACGAGCAGTACTTC
many TRBD2 TRBJ2-3 TRBV10-3 CAISEPRTSGRTDTQYF TGTGCCATCAGTGAGCCCCGGACTAGCGGGAGGACAGATACGCAGTATTTT
NA NA TRBJ2-6 TRBV2 CASSEASGANVLTF TGTGCCAGCAGTGAAGCCTCTGGGGCCAACGTCCTGACTTTC
many NA TRBJ2-6 TRBV2 CASGRGSLSGANVLTF TGTGCCTCAGGGCGGGGCTCTCTCTCTGGGGCCAACGTCCTGACTTTC
NA TRBD2 TRBJ2-1 TRBV20-1 CSALAGTLYNEQFF TGCAGTGCTCTAGCGGGGACGTTGTACAATGAGCAGTTCTTC
many TRBD2 TRBJ2-5 TRBV7-2 CASSLGLAGYQETQYF TGTGCCAGCAGCTTAGGACTAGCGGGGTACCAAGAGACCCAGTACTTC
many NA TRBJ1-5 TRBV20-1 CSASDGPYSNQPQHF TGCAGTGCTAGCGATGGACCCTATAGCAATCAGCCCCAGCATTTT
many TRBD1 TRBJ2-3 TRBV12-3/TRBV12-4 CASSLGGFTGGDTQYF TGTGCCAGCAGCTTAGGCGGGTTTACAGGGGGAGATACGCAGTATTTT
many NA TRBJ2-5 TRBV24-1 CATSDGRETQYF TGTGCCACCAGTGACGGTCGAGAGACCCAGTACTTC
NA NA TRBJ2-5 TRBV4-1 CASSQDLNYQETQYF TGCGCCAGCAGCCAAGATCTTAACTACCAAGAGACCCAGTACTTC
many NA TRBJ2-3 TRBV7-9 CASSLYGGTDTQYF TGTGCCAGCAGCTTATATGGCGGCACAGATACGCAGTATTTT
NA NA TRBJ2-7 TRBV6-4 CASSDSTGTIAREQYF TGTGCCAGCAGTGACTCTACAGGGACCATCGCCCGGGAGCAGTACTTC
few NA TRBJ2-5 TRBV6-9 CASSIDIQETQYF TGTGCCAGCAGTATCGATATCCAAGAGACCCAGTACTTC
few TRBD1 TRBJ2-7 TRBV7-9 CASSLVGQGVDEQYF TGTGCCAGCAGCTTAGTGGGACAGGGGGTAGACGAGCAGTACTTC
NA TRBD2 TRBJ2-3 TRBV5-1 CASSLGTRTGTDTQYF TGCGCCAGCAGCCTAGGGACTAGAACGGGCACAGATACGCAGTATTTT
many NA TRBJ2-5 TRBV7-9 CASSPGASAGGGETQYF TGTGCCAGCAGCCCCGGTGCTAGCGCAGGGGGAGGGGAGACCCAGTACTTC